This T cell receptor (beta chain) was recovered during a study of T cell responses to AZD1222 COVID-19 vaccine. Across the whole study: Second-dose intervals near 4 or 12 weeks were combined.

The table came from immunoSEQ multiplex PCR; TCRdb's copy has only in-frame clones and leaves some out. The sample has around 130,000 clones; around 84% are singletons. Overall study results and limits: Repertoires were collected only later (after the peak T cell response had occurred). In a largely white British group with more females than males, clonal diversity was possibly underestimated.

As to this clone: Its target is unknown.

CDR3 length: 16 residues. Between the trimmed V and J ends, which lost 5 bases and 3 bases, there was a span of 20 bases. The chain joins TRBV23-1 to TRBJ2-7; perhaps TRBD1 as D (6 bases). TRBV23-1 is treated as an ORF (open reading frame) with a function not yet certain. Specimen: peripheral blood, collected on day 0 of AZD1222 vaccination. The source is an adult in good health. The CDR3 DNA reads as TGCGCCAGCAGTGACAGAGGGGTGACAGGACGCTACGAGCAGTACTTC. Its protein is CASSDRGVTGRYEQYF.